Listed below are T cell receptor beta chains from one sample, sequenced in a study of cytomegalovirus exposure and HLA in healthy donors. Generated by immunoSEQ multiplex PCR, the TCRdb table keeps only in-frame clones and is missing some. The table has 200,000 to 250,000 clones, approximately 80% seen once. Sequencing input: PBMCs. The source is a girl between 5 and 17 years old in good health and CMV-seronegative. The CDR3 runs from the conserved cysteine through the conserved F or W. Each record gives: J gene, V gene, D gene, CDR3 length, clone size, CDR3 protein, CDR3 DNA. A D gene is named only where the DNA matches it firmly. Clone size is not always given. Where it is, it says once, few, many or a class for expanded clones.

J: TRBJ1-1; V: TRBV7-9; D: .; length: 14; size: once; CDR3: CASSKAGGYTEAFF; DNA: TGTGCCAGCAGCAAAGCCGGGGGTTACACTGAAGCTTTCTTT
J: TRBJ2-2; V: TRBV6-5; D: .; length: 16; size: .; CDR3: CASSYRKIANTGELFF; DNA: TGTGCCAGCAGTTACCGTAAGATAGCGAACACCGGGGAGCTGTTTTTT
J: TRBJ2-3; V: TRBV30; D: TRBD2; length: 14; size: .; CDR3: CAVEGLAGIDTQYF; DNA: TGTGCCGTAGAGGGGCTAGCGGGAATAGATACGCAGTATTTT
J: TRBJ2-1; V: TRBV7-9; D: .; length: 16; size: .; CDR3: CASSLLLGGPLNEQFF; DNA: TGTGCCAGCAGCCTCCTCCTGGGAGGACCCTTAAATGAGCAGTTCTTC
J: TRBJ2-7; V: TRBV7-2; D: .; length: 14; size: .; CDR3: CASSIKQGWAEQYF; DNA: TGTGCCAGCAGCATCAAACAGGGCTGGGCCGAGCAGTACTTC
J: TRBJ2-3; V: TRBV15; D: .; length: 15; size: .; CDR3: CATSPRQVLTDTQYF; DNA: TGTGCCACCAGCCCCCGACAGGTTTTGACAGATACGCAGTATTTT
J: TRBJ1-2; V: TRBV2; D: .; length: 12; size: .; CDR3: CASSNRDYGYTF; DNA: TGTGCCAGCAGTAACAGGGACTATGGCTACACCTTC
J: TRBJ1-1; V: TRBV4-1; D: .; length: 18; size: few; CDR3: CASSQDSRVRPRNTEAFF; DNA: TGCGCCAGCAGCCAAGACAGCAGGGTGAGGCCTCGGAACACTGAAGCTTTCTTT
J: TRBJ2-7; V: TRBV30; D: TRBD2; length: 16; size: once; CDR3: CAWKAGTSLISYEQYF; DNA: TGTGCCTGGAAAGCCGGGACTAGTCTGATCTCCTACGAGCAGTACTTC
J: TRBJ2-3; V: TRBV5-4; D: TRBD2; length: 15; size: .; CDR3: CASRSASGGTDTQYF; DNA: TGTGCCAGCAGATCGGCAAGCGGGGGAACAGATACGCAGTATTTT
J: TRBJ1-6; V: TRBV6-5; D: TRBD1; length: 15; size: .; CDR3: CATKTGYRGDSPLHF; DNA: TGTGCCACCAAGACCGGGTACAGGGGGGATTCACCCCTCCACTTT
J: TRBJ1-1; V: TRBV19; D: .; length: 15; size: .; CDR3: CASTFRQVPATEAFF; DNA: TGTGCCAGTACCTTTAGACAGGTTCCCGCGACTGAAGCTTTCTTT
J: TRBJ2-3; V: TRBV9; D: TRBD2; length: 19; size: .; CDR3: CASSVPTGTSGYARDTQYF; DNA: TGTGCCAGCAGCGTACCAACCGGGACTAGCGGGTATGCGAGAGATACGCAGTATTTT
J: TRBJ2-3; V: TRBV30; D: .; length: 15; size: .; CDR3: CAWSAGGTYLDTQYF; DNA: TGTGCCTGGAGTGCCGGGGGGACATATCTAGATACGCAGTATTTT
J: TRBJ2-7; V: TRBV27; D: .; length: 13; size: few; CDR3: CASSFGGGYGQYF; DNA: TGTGCCAGCAGTTTCGGCGGTGGGTACGGGCAGTACTTC
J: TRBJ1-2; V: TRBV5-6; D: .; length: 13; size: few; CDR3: CASSSIRQYGYTF; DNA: TGTGCCAGCAGCTCAATACGACAGTATGGCTACACCTTC
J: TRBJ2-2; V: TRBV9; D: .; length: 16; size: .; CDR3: CASSRPGLTNTGELFF; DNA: TGTGCCAGCAGCAGACCGGGACTTACGAACACCGGGGAGCTGTTTTTT
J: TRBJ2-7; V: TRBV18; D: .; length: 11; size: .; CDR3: CASSPNYEQYF; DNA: TGTGCCAGCTCGCCTAACTACGAGCAGTACTTC